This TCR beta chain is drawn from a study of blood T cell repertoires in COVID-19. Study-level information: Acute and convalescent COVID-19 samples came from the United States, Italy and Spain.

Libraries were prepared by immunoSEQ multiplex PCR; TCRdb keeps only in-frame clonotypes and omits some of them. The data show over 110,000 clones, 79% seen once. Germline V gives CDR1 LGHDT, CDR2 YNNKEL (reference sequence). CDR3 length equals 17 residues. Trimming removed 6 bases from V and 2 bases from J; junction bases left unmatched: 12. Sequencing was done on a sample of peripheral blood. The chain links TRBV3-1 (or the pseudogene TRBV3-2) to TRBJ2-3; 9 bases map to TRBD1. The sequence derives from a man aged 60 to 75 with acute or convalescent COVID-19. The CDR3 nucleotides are TGTGCCAGCAGGAAAACAGGGACAGGGCGGGTCACAGATACGCAGTATTTT. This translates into CASRKTGTGRVTDTQYF.